Following are 28 T cell receptor beta chains from one sample sequenced in a study of T cells in Graves' hyperthyroidism and ophthalmopathy. TCR beta CDR3 regions were amplified from RNA. Initially, a first-round RT-PCR of the TCR CDR3 employed the HTBI primer set. TCRdb reprocessed the multiplex PCR reads with MiXCR, giving one entry per CDR3 protein. The sample consists of 370,000 or so distinct CDR3 sequences, approximately 14% of them appearing once. The sample consisted of blood. These receptors all come from a woman in her late teens or twenties with Graves' hyperthyroidism that later progressed to Graves' ophthalmopathy.

Ten or more counts support this clonotype. The rearrangement links TRBV27 to TRBJ2-1; 14 positions agree with TRBD2. CDR1 and CDR2 from the germline V gene are MNHEY and SMNVEV (reference sequence). The CDR3 loop spans 16 amino acids. Trimming cost V 4 bases and J 8 bases; bases outside gene matches: 7. CDR3 residues: CASSYGTSGRGDEQFF. CDR3 DNA: TGTGCCAGCAGTTACGGGACTAGCGGGAGAGGCGATGAGCAGTTCTTC.

A word on this clonotype: A much larger clone sits a single nucleotide away, making a read error possible. V gene TRBV28 combines with J gene TRBJ1-4; 8 nucleotides agree with TRBD1. V lost 6 bases, J lost 7 bases, and 10 bases stayed unmatched. CDR1 MDHEN and CDR2 SYDVKM come from the germline V gene. The CDR3 runs to 15 residues. The CDR3 region is CASSQQGVGGEKLFF. The DNA of the CDR3 is TGTGCCAGCAGCCAACAGGGGGTCGGAGGTGAAAAACTGTTTTTT.

The chain carries TRBV24-1 and TRBJ2-3; D unresolved. Germline loops: CDR1 KGHDR, CDR2 SFDVKD. The ends were cut back, 5 bases at V and 1 base at J, with 9 bases in the middle. This CDR3 region has 14 residues. This chain's CDR3 is CATSALDRTDTQYF. The CDR3 bases are TGTGCCACCAGTGCCCTGGACCGCACAGATACGCAGTATTTT.

In this sample, this clonotype turned up a few times. Just one base apart from a much larger clone, this may be a read error. V gene TRBV20-1 combines with J gene TRBJ1-5; 9 bases map to TRBD1. The length of the CDR3 is 18 residues. Looked up from germline, CDR1 is DFQATT and CDR2 is SNEGSKA (reference sequence). V gave up 4 bases and J gave up 1 base; unmatched junction bases: 14. The CDR3 here is CSAIDPGQGTYSNQPQHF. DNA of the CDR3: TGCAGTGCTATAGACCCGGGACAGGGAACATACAGCAATCAGCCCCAGCATTTT.

This clonotype was detected many times. This chain joins TRBV28 and TRBJ2-7; a weak D match, TRBD2 (6 bases). Germline CDR1 is MDHEN and CDR2 is SYDVKM. The CDR3 has 13 amino acids. V lost 3 bases, J lost 7 bases, and 13 bases lay in between. The CDR3 nucleotides are TGTGCCAGCAGTTTGGAGGGGAGGCGGGAGCAGTACTTC. Its translation: CASSLEGRREQYF.

The table lists this clonotype with a few counts. The J gene is TRBJ2-1, the V gene TRBV12-3 or TRBV12-4; D possibly corresponds to TRBD1 (5 bases). This CDR3 comprises 15 residues. With 2 bases removed from V and 3 bases from J, the gap between germline ends came to 11 bases. In nucleotides, the CDR3 is TGTGCCAGCAGTTTAAGTCAGGGAATCTACAATGAGCAGTTCTTC. Translated: CASSLSQGIYNEQFF.

This clonotype has a count of ten or more. The chain employs TRBV5-1 and TRBJ2-3; 9 nucleotides line up with TRBD2. Germline V gene lookup returns CDR1 SGHRS and CDR2 YFSETQ. V trimming: 3 bases; J trimming: 1 base; junction bases outside the gene matches: 6. There are 16 residues in the CDR3. The CDR3 coding sequence is TGCGCCAGCAGCTCGCTGACTAGCGGCGGCACAGATACGCAGTATTTT. Translated: CASSSLTSGGTDTQYF.

The chain joins TRBV10-3 to TRBJ2-3, with D unclear. The CDR3 loop spans 12 amino acids. Trimming pared 3 bases from V and 4 bases from J, leaving 5 bases between. Germline loops: CDR1 ENHRY, CDR2 SYGVKD. This CDR3 is CAISEGSDTQYF. CDR3 in DNA: TGTGCCATCAGTGAAGGTTCAGATACGCAGTATTTT.

This clonotype was seen at least ten times. The chain uses TRBV7-8 and TRBJ2-1; D ambiguous. Germline assignment: CDR1 SGHVS and CDR2 FQNEAQ. This CDR3 has 16 residues. The V and J ends lost 1 base and 6 bases respectively, with 16 bases between them. CDR3 protein: CASSLGALLMFNEQFF. The CDR3 DNA reads TGTGCCAGCAGCTTAGGCGCGTTACTGATGTTCAATGAGCAGTTCTTC.

This clonotype was seen only a few times. For the CDR3, the DNA is TGCAGTGCTAGTAGGGGACAGGGGATGAACACCATATATTTT. This sequence encodes CSASRGQGMNTIYF. The chain carries TRBV20-1 and TRBJ1-3; 10 bases agree with TRBD1. Germline CDR1 and CDR2: DFQATT and SNEGSKA (reference sequence). This CDR3 has 14 amino acids. J lost 7 bases, V lost 3 bases, and 6 bases had no gene match.

This clonotype was counted many times. The V gene is TRBV20-1, the J gene TRBJ2-3; the match to TRBD2 covers 9 bases. Losses at the gene ends were 1 base for V and 5 bases for J; bases not matched to a gene: 7. Germline V CDR1 and CDR2: DFQATT, SNEGSKA (reference sequence). This CDR3 spans 15 amino acids. The CDR3 DNA reads as TGCAGTGCTAGAGTGCTCGGCGGGAGGGGAGATACGCAGTATTTT. Translating gives CSARVLGGRGDTQYF.

This clonotype was seen repeatedly, ten times or more. The CDR3 nucleotides read TGTGCCAGCAGTAGACGGAACCAAGAGACCCAGTACTTC. This codes for CASSRRNQETQYF. The chain uses TRBV6-1 and TRBJ2-5, with D unclear. Per germline, CDR1 MNHNS and CDR2 SASEGT. This CDR3 region has 13 residues. The ends were cut back, 5 bases at V and 0 bases at J, with 7 bases in the middle.

This clonotype was found many times. The rearrangement links TRBV6-1 to TRBJ2-5; 8 bases map to TRBD2. Losses at the gene ends were 6 bases for V and 5 bases for J; bases not matched to a gene: 11. This CDR3 is built from 15 residues. Germline CDR1 MNHNS, CDR2 SASEGT. CDR3 residues: CASSAAGGLRETQYF. In DNA, the CDR3 is TGTGCCAGCAGCGCCGCGGGGGGTTTAAGGGAGACCCAGTACTTC.

The sample holds many counts of this clonotype. The chain links TRBV12-3 or TRBV12-4 to TRBJ2-1, with D possibly TRBD1 on 6 matching bases. The V and J ends lost 7 bases and 6 bases respectively, with 16 bases between them. The CDR3 loop spans 14 amino acids. This chain's CDR3 is CASKPYRVPNEQFF. For the CDR3, the DNA is TGTGCCAGCAAGCCTTACAGGGTCCCCAATGAGCAGTTCTTC.

This clonotype was counted between two and nine times. This chain joins TRBV27 and TRBJ2-2, with D perhaps assigned TRBD1 or TRBD2 (6 bases each). The CDR3 has 17 residues. CDR1 MNHEY and CDR2 SMNVEV come from the germline V gene (reference sequence). The V and J ends lost 2 bases and 3 bases respectively, with 16 bases between them. CDR3 protein: CASSLGGHGGDTGELFF. CDR3 bases: TGTGCCAGCAGTTTAGGGGGACACGGGGGTGACACCGGGGAGCTGTTTTTT.

This clonotype was found a few times. This chain links TRBV24-1 with TRBJ2-1; tentatively, D is TRBD2 (6 bases). Germline-derived CDR1 and CDR2 are KGHDR and SFDVKD. Trimming removed 9 bases from V and 7 bases from J, with 9 bases in between. This CDR3 contains 11 residues. The CDR3 DNA reads TGTGCCACCGCTGGGAGGAATGAGCAGTTCTTC. This codes for CATAGRNEQFF.

This clonotype has ten or more counts. The rearrangement uses TRBV13 and TRBJ1-1; TRBD1 might be the D (5 bases). This CDR3 spans 15 amino acids. The V end was cut by 5 bases, the J end by 2 bases, with 15 bases between. Germline values: CDR1 PRHDT, CDR2 FYEKMQ (reference sequence). CDR3 in DNA: TGTGCCAGCAGCCTAGAGGGGCAGCTTAACACTGAAGCTTTCTTT. Translating gives CASSLEGQLNTEAFF.

The chain has TRBV5-8 and TRBJ2-1; 8 bases line up with TRBD2. The CDR3 runs to 17 residues. J was trimmed by 6 bases and V by 5 bases; bases with no gene match: 16. CDR1 is SGHTS and CDR2 is YDEGEE in the germline V gene. The CDR3 nucleotides read TGTGCCAGCAGAAGGACTAGCATTCTAGGCCTCACCAATGAGCAGTTCTTC. It yields the protein CASRRTSILGLTNEQFF.

In this sample, this clonotype turned up once. The chain has TRBV10-3 and TRBJ1-2, with a possible D match to TRBD1 (5 bases). CDR3 length equals 11 residues. Trimming took off 2 bases at V and 8 bases at J, with 6 bases between the two ends. Germline lookup yields CDR1 ENHRY and CDR2 SYGVKD. This chain's CDR3 is CAISEQGGYTF. CDR3 DNA sequence: TGTGCCATCAGTGAGCAGGGAGGCTACACCTTC.

This clonotype was counted many times. The chain links TRBV20-1 to TRBJ2-1, with D unclear. V dropped 3 bases and J dropped 4 bases, with 10 bases sitting between them. The CDR3 spans 13 residues. In germline, CDR1 is DFQATT, CDR2 SNEGSKA (reference sequence). The CDR3 loop reads CSASEQGYNEQFF. CDR3 DNA: TGCAGTGCTAGTGAACAAGGGTACAATGAGCAGTTCTTC.

This clonotype was counted ten times or more. This rearrangement joins TRBV7-4 to TRBJ2-7; TRBD1 might be the D (6 bases). CDR1 and CDR2 (germline): SGHVT, SQSDAQ. CDR3 length equals 16 residues. Trimming cost V 2 bases and J 3 bases, with 17 bases left between them. In DNA, the CDR3 is TGTGCCAGCAGCTTAAGATCCGGGACAAAGGACTACGAGCAGTACTTC. Translated: CASSLRSGTKDYEQYF.

The gene calls are TRBV12-3 or TRBV12-4 and TRBJ2-7; the D is unclear. Trimming left V 3 bases short and J 0 bases short, with 6 bases between. The CDR3 runs 13 residues. CDR3 DNA: TGTGCCAGCAGTTTTCTTTTCTCCTACGAGCAGTACTTC. Translation gives CASSFLFSYEQYF.

This clonotype was recorded at least ten times. The V gene is TRBV11-2, the J gene TRBJ1-6; the match to TRBD1 covers 9 bases. The CDR3 is 17 amino acids. Germline CDR1 reads SGHAT; CDR2 reads FQNNGV. The V segment lost 1 base and the J segment 1 base; nucleotides outside the gene matches: 2. In DNA form, the CDR3 reads TGTGCCAGCAGCTTAGGACAGGGGGGTTCCTATAATTCACCCCTCCACTTT. Its translation: CASSLGQGGSYNSPLHF.

The sample holds a few counts of this clonotype. The chain employs TRBV19 and TRBJ2-3; D is uncertain. The CDR3 has 14 residues. Trimming removed 5 bases from V and 4 bases from J, with 13 bases in between. Germline CDR1 LNHDA, CDR2 SQIVND (reference sequence). As DNA, the CDR3 is TGTGCCAGTAGTCCACCGGCCGGTGCAGATACGCAGTATTTT. It translates to CASSPPAGADTQYF. The variable domain in full, completed from reference TRBV19 and TRBJ2-3, reads DGGITQSPKYLFRKEGQNVTLSCEQNLNHDAMYWYRQDPGQGLRLIYYSQIVNDFQKGDIAEGYSVSREKKESFPLTVTSAQKNPTAFYLCASSPPAGADTQYFGPGTRLTVL.

This clonotype occurred a few times. The J gene is TRBJ1-1, the V gene TRBV18; perhaps TRBD1 as D (6 bases). The V gene lost 5 bases and the J gene lost 1 base, with 20 bases spanning the gap. In germline, CDR1 is KGHSH, CDR2 LQKENI. This CDR3 is built from 17 residues. CDR3 sequence (DNA): TGTGCCAGCTCAGCCCTTCAAGGGGGATTTGAGAACACTGAAGCTTTCTTT. It is translated as CASSALQGGFENTEAFF.

This chain connects TRBV7-2 to TRBJ2-3, with TRBD2 identical over 10 bases. The CDR3 spans 17 residues. V dropped 5 bases and J dropped 2; count of bases not matched to a gene: 10. Germline values: CDR1 SGHTA, CDR2 FQGNSA. The CDR3: CASSTRLAGYTTDTQYF. The CDR3 DNA reads TGTGCCAGCAGCACCCGACTAGCGGGTTACACCACAGATACGCAGTATTTT.

The V call is TRBV19, the J call TRBJ2-2; TRBD2 might be the D (5 bases). The V end lost 4 bases, the J end lost 6 bases, and 6 bases lay between the germline ends. CDR3 length: 12 amino acids. Germline CDR1 is LNHDA and CDR2 is SQIVND (reference sequence). CDR3: CASSTGSGELFF. CDR3 DNA: TGTGCCAGTAGTACGGGATCCGGGGAGCTGTTTTTT.

This clonotype was detected ten times or more. The CDR3 region is CSARPGTPYEQYF. The CDR3 bases are TGCAGTGCTCGACCCGGGACCCCCTACGAGCAGTACTTC. The gene calls are TRBV20-1 and TRBJ2-7; either TRBD1 or TRBD2 may fit D (5 bases each). The CDR3 totals 13 residues. Trimming cost V 5 bases and J 2 bases, with 13 bases left between them. Germline CDR1 reads DFQATT; CDR2 reads SNEGSKA (reference sequence).